This paragraph covers one T cell receptor beta chain sequence. Its antigen is not identified. Sequenced by immunoSEQ multiplex PCR; TCRdb stores in-frame clones only, minus some. Seen here are under 85,000 clones, 91% observed once, and the top ten hold around 0.28%. This sample was taken from a study of OX40 agonist ivuxolimab in advanced cancers. The overall study: Patients were treated with intravenous ivuxolimab, dosed at 0.01 to 10 mg/kg and infused every 2 weeks. Dose-escalation patients' cancers were hepatocellular carcinoma, melanoma, renal cell or head and neck cancer.

CDR1 LNHDA and CDR2 SQIVND come from the germline V gene (reference sequence). The CDR3 is 13 residues long. The V and J ends lost 5 bases and 6 bases respectively, with 14 bases between them. Study outcomes and limitations: In the 0.1 to 3.0 mg/kg range, CD4+ and CD8+ blood T cells had expanded clonally by week 6.

This receptor was identified in an adult with an advanced solid tumor such as melanoma, head and neck, liver or kidney cancer. The material sequenced was CD4+ or CD8+ T cells sorted from blood, taken in a trial of the OX40 agonist ivuxolimab. The rearrangement joins TRBV19 to TRBJ2-7; weak D call: TRBD1 (5 bases). The CDR3 sequence is CASSPQGKGEQYF. The CDR3 DNA reads as TGTGCCAGTAGTCCCCAGGGAAAAGGCGAGCAGTACTTC.